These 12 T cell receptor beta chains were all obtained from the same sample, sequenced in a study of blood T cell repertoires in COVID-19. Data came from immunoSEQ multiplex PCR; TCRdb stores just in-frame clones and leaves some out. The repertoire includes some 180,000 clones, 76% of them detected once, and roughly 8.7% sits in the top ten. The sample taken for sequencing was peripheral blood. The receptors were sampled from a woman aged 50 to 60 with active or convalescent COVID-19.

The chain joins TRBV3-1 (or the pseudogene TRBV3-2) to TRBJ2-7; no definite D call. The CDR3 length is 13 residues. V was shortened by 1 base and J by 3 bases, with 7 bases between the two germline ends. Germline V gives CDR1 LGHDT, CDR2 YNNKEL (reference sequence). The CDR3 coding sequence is TGTGCCAGCAGCCAAGTAGAGAACTACGAGCAGTACTTC. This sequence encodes CASSQVENYEQYF.

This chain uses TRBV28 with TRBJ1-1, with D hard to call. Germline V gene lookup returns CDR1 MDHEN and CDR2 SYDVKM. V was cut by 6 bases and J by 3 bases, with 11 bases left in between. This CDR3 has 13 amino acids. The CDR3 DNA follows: TGTGCCAGCAGAAGGGAGCTTTACACTGAAGCTTTCTTT. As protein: CASRRELYTEAFF.

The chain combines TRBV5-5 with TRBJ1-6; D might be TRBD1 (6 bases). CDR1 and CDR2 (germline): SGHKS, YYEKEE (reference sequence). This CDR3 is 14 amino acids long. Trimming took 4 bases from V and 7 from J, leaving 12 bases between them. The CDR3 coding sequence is TGTGCCAGCAGCGACGGACAGCGAAATTCACCCCTCCACTTT. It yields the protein CASSDGQRNSPLHF. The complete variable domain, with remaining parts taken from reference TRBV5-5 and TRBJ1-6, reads DAGVTQSPTHLIKTRGQQVTLRCSPISGHKSVSWYQQVLGQGPQFIFQYYEKEERGRGNFPDRFSARQFPNYSSELNVNALLLGDSALYLCASSDGQRNSPLHFGNGTRLTVT.

The DNA for the CDR3 is TGTGCCAGCAGTTTATGGCGGGGGGATGAGCAGTTCTTC. Its translation: CASSLWRGDEQFF. The chain has TRBV27 and TRBJ2-1; 8 bases agree with TRBD2. The CDR3 is made up of 13 amino acids. Germline V gives CDR1 MNHEY, CDR2 SMNVEV (reference sequence). V trimming: 1 base; J trimming: 8 bases; junction bases outside the gene matches: 1.

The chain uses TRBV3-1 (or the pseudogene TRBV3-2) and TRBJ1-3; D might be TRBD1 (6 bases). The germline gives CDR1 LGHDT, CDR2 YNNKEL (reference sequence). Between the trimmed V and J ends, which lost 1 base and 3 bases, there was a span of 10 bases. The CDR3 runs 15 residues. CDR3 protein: CASSQGQVRGNTIYF. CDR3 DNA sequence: TGTGCCAGCAGCCAAGGACAGGTTCGTGGAAACACCATATATTTT.

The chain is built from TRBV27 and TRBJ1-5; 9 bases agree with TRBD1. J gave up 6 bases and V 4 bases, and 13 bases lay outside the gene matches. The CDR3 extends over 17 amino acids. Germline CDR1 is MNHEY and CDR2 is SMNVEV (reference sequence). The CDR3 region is CASSSGQGRGMSQPQHF. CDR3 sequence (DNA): TGTGCCAGCAGTTCGGGACAGGGACGTGGGATGAGTCAGCCCCAGCATTTT.

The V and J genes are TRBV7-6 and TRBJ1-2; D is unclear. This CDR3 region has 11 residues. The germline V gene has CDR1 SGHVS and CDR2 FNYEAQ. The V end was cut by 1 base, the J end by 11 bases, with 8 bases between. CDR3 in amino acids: CASSLESGYTF. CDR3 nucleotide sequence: TGTGCCAGCAGCTTAGAATCGGGGTACACCTTC.

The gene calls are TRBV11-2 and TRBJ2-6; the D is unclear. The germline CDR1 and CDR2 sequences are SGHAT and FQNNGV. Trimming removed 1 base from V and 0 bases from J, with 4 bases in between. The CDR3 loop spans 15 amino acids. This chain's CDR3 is CASSLVLSGANVLTF. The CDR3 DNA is TGTGCCAGCAGCTTAGTTCTCTCTGGGGCCAACGTCCTGACTTTC.

The CDR3 spells CASSKVKTSHRGLAKNIQYF. DNA for the CDR3: TGTGCCAGCAGCAAGGTTAAGACATCGCACAGGGGTCTAGCCAAAAACATTCAGTACTTC. J is TRBJ2-4 and V is TRBV21-1; the table's D gene call, TRBD1, was not cross checked with the DNA. TRBV21-1 counts as a pseudogene. This CDR3 has 20 amino acids.

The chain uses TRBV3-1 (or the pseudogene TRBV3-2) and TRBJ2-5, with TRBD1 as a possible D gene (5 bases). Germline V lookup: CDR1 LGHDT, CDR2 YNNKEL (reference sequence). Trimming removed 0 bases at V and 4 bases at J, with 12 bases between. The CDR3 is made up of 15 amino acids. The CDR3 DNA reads TGTGCCAGCAGCCAAGATGTCAATAGGGGAGAGACCCAGTACTTC. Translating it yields CASSQDVNRGETQYF.

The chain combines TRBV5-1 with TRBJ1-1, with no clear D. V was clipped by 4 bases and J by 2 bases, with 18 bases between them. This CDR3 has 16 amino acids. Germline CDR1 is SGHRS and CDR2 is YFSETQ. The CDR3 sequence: CASSLPGVRGNTEAFF. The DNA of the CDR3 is TGCGCCAGCAGCCTCCCCGGGGTTCGGGGAAACACTGAAGCTTTCTTT.

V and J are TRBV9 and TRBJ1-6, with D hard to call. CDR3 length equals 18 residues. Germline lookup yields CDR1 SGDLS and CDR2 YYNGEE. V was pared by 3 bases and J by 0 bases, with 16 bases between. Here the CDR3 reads CASSAQAPRSSYNSPLHF. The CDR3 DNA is TGTGCCAGCAGCGCGCAGGCTCCCCGAAGCTCCTATAATTCACCCCTCCACTTT.